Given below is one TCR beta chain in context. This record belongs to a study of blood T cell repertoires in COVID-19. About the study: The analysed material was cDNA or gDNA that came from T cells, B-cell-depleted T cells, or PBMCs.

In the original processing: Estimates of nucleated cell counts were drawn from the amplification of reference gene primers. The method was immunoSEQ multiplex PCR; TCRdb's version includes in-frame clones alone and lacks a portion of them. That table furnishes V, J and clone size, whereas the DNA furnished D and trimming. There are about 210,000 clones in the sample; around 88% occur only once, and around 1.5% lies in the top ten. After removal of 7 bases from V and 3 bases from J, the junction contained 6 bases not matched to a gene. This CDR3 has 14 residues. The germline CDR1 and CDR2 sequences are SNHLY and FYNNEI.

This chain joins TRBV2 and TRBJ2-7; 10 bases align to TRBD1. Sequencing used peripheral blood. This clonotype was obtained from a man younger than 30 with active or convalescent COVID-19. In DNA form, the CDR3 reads TGTGCCAGCATCCGGGACAGGGGAAACTACGAGCAGTACTTC. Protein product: CASIRDRGNYEQYF. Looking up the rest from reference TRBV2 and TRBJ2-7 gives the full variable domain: EPEVTQTPSHQVTQMGQEVILRCVPISNHLYFYWYRQILGQKVEFLVSFYNNEISEKSEIFDDQFSVERPDGSNFTLKIRSTKLEDSAMYFCASIRDRGNYEQYFGPGTRLTVT.